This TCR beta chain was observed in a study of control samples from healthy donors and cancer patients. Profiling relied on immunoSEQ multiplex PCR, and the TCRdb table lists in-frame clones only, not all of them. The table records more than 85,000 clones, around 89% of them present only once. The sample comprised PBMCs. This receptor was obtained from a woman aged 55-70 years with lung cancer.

Written as DNA, the CDR3 is TGTGCCAGCAGCCCGGGCGGGACTGACCCAACTAATGAAAAACTGTTTTTT. It codes for CASSPGGTDPTNEKLFF. V gene TRBV5-6 combines with J gene TRBJ1-4; a weak D match, TRBD1 (5 bases). V was cut by 4 bases and J by 0 bases, with 16 bases left in between. Germline CDR1 reads SGHDT; CDR2 reads YYEEEE. The CDR3 spans 17 residues.